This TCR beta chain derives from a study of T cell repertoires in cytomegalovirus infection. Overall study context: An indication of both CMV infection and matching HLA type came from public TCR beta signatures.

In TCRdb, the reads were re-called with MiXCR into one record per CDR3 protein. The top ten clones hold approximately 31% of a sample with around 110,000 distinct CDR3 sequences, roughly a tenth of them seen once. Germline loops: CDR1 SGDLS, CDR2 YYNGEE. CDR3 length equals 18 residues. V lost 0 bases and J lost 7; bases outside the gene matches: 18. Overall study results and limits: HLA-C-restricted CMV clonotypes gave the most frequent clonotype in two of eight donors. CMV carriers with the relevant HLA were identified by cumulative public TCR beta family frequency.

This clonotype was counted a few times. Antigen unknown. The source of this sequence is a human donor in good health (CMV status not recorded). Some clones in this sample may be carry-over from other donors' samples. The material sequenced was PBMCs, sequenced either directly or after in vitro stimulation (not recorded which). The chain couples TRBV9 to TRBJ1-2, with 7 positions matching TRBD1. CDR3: CASSVAVSEGRGDGGYTF. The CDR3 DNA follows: TGTGCCAGCAGCGTAGCTGTCTCGGAGGGCAGGGGGGATGGTGGCTACACCTTC.